These 9 T cell receptor beta chains share one sample of origin, sequenced in a study of cytomegalovirus exposure and HLA in healthy donors. The PCR ran on 60 Vbeta and 13 Jbeta primers. The assay was immunoSEQ multiplex PCR, and TCRdb's table has in-frame clones only and misses some. The sample lists roughly 190,000 clones; 84% were seen once. Material for sequencing was PBMCs. All receptors come from a woman aged 50 to 65 in good health and CMV-seropositive.

The rearrangement joins TRBV4-1 to TRBJ2-2, with 9 bases lining up with TRBD1. CDR1 is MGHRA, CDR2 YSYEKL, per germline. Trimming at V came to 1 base and at J to 6 bases, leaving 6 bases not matched to a gene. The CDR3 runs to 16 residues. CDR3 in amino acids: CASSQARTGVAGELFF. Written as DNA, the CDR3 is TGCGCCAGCAGCCAAGCGAGGACAGGGGTAGCCGGGGAGCTGTTTTTT.

This chain uses TRBV7-3 with TRBJ1-5, with D maybe TRBD1 (5 bases). V was shortened by 5 bases and J by 6 bases, with 11 bases between the two germline ends. The germline V gene has CDR1 SGHTA and CDR2 FQGTGA. The CDR3 contains 13 residues. CDR3 sequence (DNA): TGTGCCAGCAGCAGGCAGGGCGGTCAGCCCCAGCATTTT. It codes for CASSRQGGQPQHF.

This chain connects TRBV9 to TRBJ2-1; 14 nucleotides agree with TRBD2. The CDR3 covers 17 residues. V lost 3 bases, J lost 7 bases, and 9 bases stayed unmatched. The V gene's germline CDR1 is SGDLS and CDR2 YYNGEE. CDR3 region: CASSARTSGGFWNEQFF. The CDR3 DNA reads TGTGCCAGCAGCGCCCGGACTAGCGGGGGGTTTTGGAATGAGCAGTTCTTC. The whole variable domain, remainder taken from reference TRBV9 and TRBJ2-1, is DSGVTQTPKHLITATGQRVTLRCSPRSGDLSVYWYQQSLDQGLQFLIQYYNGEERAKGNILERFSAQQFPDLHSELNLSSLELGDSALYFCASSARTSGGFWNEQFFGPGTRLTVL.

The chain has TRBV6-5 and TRBJ2-1, with D possibly being TRBD1 (5 bases). CDR1 and CDR2 (germline): MNHEY, SVGAGI. The CDR3 loop spans 13 amino acids. Trimming pared 10 bases from V and 3 bases from J, leaving 13 bases between. CDR3 sequence reads: CATGDSYYNEQFF. The CDR3 coding sequence is TGTGCCACTGGTGACAGTTACTACAATGAGCAGTTCTTC.

The chain has TRBV7-9 and TRBJ1-2; D is possibly TRBD1 (5 bases). The germline V and J ends were trimmed by 6 bases and 5 bases, with 16 bases remaining between them. The germline V gene has CDR1 SEHNR and CDR2 FQNEAQ (reference sequence). This CDR3 has 14 residues. The CDR3 loop reads CASSFGTNFYGYTF. CDR3 coding DNA: TGTGCCAGCAGTTTCGGGACTAATTTTTATGGCTACACCTTC. The full variable domain, completed using reference TRBV7-9 and TRBJ1-2, is DTGVSQNPRHKITKRGQNVTFRCDPISEHNRLYWYRQTLGQGPEFLTYFQNEAQLEKSRLLSDRFSAERPKGSFSTLEIQRTEQGDSAMYLCASSFGTNFYGYTFGSGTRLTVV.

This rearrangement joins TRBV14 to TRBJ2-3; 9 nucleotides line up with TRBD2. The germline V gene encodes CDR1 SGHDN and CDR2 FVKESK. With 2 bases clipped from V and 6 bases from J, the junction kept 15 bases outside the gene matches. The CDR3 has 18 amino acids. The CDR3 nucleotides are TGTGCCAGCAGCCAACGATTAGTAGCGGGGGCCCTCAGGGATACGCAGTATTTT. It specifies CASSQRLVAGALRDTQYF.

V is TRBV29-1 and J is TRBJ2-3; 7 nucleotides align to TRBD1. V shed 2 bases, J shed 7 bases, and the junction held 3 bases outside the gene matches. The CDR3 spans 12 residues. Germline V CDR1 and CDR2: SQVTM, ANQGSEA. CDR3 residues: CSVEPTGNTQYF. For the CDR3, the DNA is TGCAGCGTTGAACCGACAGGGAATACGCAGTATTTT.

The rearrangement joins TRBV28 to TRBJ1-5; D call uncertain. The V end lost 6 bases, the J end lost 2 bases, and 11 bases lay between the germline ends. From germline, CDR1 is MDHEN and CDR2 SYDVKM. The CDR3 runs 14 residues. In DNA form, the CDR3 reads TGTGCCAGCAGGTTTCCTACCGGCAATCAGCCCCAGCATTTT. Residues: CASRFPTGNQPQHF.

The J gene is TRBJ2-6, the V gene TRBV15, with D tentatively TRBD1 (5 bases). This CDR3 region has 15 residues. V gave up 3 bases and J gave up 1 base, with 7 bases separating them. Germline values: CDR1 LNHNV, CDR2 YYDKDF (reference sequence). The CDR3 region is CATSRDKSGANVLTF. The CDR3 region has the DNA TGTGCCACCAGCAGGGACAAGTCTGGGGCCAACGTCCTGACTTTC.